This T cell receptor (beta chain) was sequenced in a study of shared clonotypes between healthy human individuals. On the study more broadly: Per donor, three plates held CD4 naive cells, three held CD4 memory, two held CD8 naive and one held CD8 memory. Whole-study findings and limits: Clonotypes which were not shared had lower generation probabilities than clonotypes that all four donors shared. The genetic and exposure-history diversity represented was limited by few donors.

Produced via immunoSEQ multiplex PCR; TCRdb's table is partial and in-frame only. The table includes about 1 million clones, approximately 68% detected once. Points on this clone: Its antigen is still unknown.

This CDR3 is 14 amino acids long. From germline, CDR1 is MNHNS and CDR2 SASEGT. V was cut by 6 bases and J by 9 bases, with 15 bases left in between. Specimen: memory CD4+ T cells sorted from blood. The subset: CD45RA-negative fraction. J is TRBJ1-6 and V is TRBV6-1, with a tentative D call TRBD1 (6 bases). The sequence came from a man aged 18 to 30 in good health. CDR3 sequence: CASSGEGGSSPLHF. The DNA of the CDR3 is TGTGCCAGCAGCGGTGAGGGGGGTAGTTCACCCCTCCACTTT.